This T cell receptor (beta chain) was profiled in a study of regulatory T cells in long-lasting Graves disease. Time point indicated: newly diagnosed GD, antithyroid drugs for less than 3 months. There was RNA extracted from PBMCs, and the TCR library was made from it. Germline assignment: CDR1 KGHSH and CDR2 LQKENI. The CDR3 contains 13 residues. Trimming at V came to 6 bases and at J to 7 bases, leaving 8 bases not matched to a gene. CDR3-region Arm-PCR and iRepertoire HTBI primers produced the TCR beta libraries. TCRdb independently ran MiXCR on the multiplex PCR reads; one entry per CDR3 protein. The table has about 610,000 distinct CDR3 sequences, approximately 16% seen once; the top ten hold about 12%. This sample was also put to use in a study of T cells in Graves' hyperthyroidism and ophthalmopathy.

The chain is built from TRBV18 and TRBJ1-2, with 7 bases identical to TRBD1. Source: peripheral blood mononuclear cells (PBMCs), taken at new diagnosis, from a patient treated with antithyroid drugs. The clonotype was recovered from a man between 18 and 35 years old with Graves disease. DNA for the CDR3: TGTGCCAGCTCGGGGACAGTCTTTCGTGGCTACACCTTC. The encoded protein is CASSGTVFRGYTF.